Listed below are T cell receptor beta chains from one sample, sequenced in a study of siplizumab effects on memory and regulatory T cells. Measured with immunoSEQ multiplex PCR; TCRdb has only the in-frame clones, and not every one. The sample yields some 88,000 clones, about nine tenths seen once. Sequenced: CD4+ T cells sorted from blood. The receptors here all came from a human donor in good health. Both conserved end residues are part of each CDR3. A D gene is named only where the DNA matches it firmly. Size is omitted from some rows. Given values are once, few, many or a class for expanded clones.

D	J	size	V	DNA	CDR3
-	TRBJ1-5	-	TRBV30	TGTGCCTGGAGTTTCAGGTCCGATCAGCCCCAGCATTTT	CAWSFRSDQPQHF
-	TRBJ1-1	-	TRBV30	TGTGCCTGGAGTGAATTACTGGGGCGCACTGAAGCTTTCTTT	CAWSELLGRTEAFF
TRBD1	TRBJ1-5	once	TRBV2	TGTGCCAGCCTTCTGACAGGGCCGGGGCAGCCCCAGCATTTT	CASLLTGPGQPQHF
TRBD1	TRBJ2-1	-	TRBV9	TGTGCCAGCAGCGTAGAATTAAGGGGACAGGGGTTGACCTACAATGAGCAGTTCTTC	CASSVELRGQGLTYNEQFF
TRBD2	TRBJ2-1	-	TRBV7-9	TGTGCCAGCAGCTTAGCGTCCGGGACTAGCGGGAGGGCCAATGAGCAGTTCTTC	CASSLASGTSGRANEQFF
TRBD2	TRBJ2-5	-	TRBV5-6	TGTGCCAGCAGCTTGCCGCAAGGACTAGCGGGACAAGAGACCCAGTACTTC	CASSLPQGLAGQETQYF
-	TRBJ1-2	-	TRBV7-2	TGTGCCAGCAGCTCGGGACGGGGGGTCTATGGCTACACCTTC	CASSSGRGVYGYTF
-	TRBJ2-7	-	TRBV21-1	TGTGCCAGCAGCCCCGGGGACAGCCTCTACGAGCAGTACTTC	CASSPGDSLYEQYF
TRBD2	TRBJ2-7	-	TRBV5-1	TGCGCCAGCAGCTTGAATACGGGACTAGCGGGACGGAGCTCCTACGAGCAGTACTTT	CASSLNTGLAGRSSYEQYF
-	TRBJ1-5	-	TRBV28	TGTGCCAGCAGTTTTAGCCAGGTCAGAAATCAGCCCCAGCATTTT	CASSFSQVRNQPQHF
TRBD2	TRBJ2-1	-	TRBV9	TGTGCCAGCAGCGTAGACCCTACTAGCGGGAGAGGAGGTAGGAAGTTCTTC	CASSVDPTSGRGGRKFF
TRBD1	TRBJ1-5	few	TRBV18	TGTGCCAGCTCTAATGGGAAGGGGGCTTATCAGCCCCAGCATTTT	CASSNGKGAYQPQHF
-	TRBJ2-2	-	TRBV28	TGTGCCAGCACGTCCGTGAACACCGGGGAGCTGTTTTTT	CASTSVNTGELFF
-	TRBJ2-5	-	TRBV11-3	TGTGCCAGCAGCTTAGAGACCCAAGAGACCCAGTACTTC	CASSLETQETQYF
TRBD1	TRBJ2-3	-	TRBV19	TGTGCCAGTAGTACGCGGACAGGGGGGGCTAGCACAGATACGCAGTATTTT	CASSTRTGGASTDTQYF
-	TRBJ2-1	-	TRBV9	TGTGCCAGCAGCTATCAACTCTCCGTCAATGAGCAGTTCTTC	CASSYQLSVNEQFF
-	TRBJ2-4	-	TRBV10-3	TGTGCCATCAGTGAGTCGCGGGGTAGGGACATTCAGTACTTC	CAISESRGRDIQYF
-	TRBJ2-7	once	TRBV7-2	TGTGCCAGCAGCCCCTCCAGGGTAGAGCAGTACTTC	CASSPSRVEQYF
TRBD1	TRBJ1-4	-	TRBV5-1	TGCGCCAGCAGCTTGGGGGACAGCCAGAATGAAAAACTGTTTTTT	CASSLGDSQNEKLFF
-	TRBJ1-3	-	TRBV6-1	TGTGCCAGCAGTGAACGTTCCCAGGCGATTGGAAACACCATATATTTT	CASSERSQAIGNTIYF
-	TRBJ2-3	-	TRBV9	TGTGCCAGCAGCGTAGAGTCAGGTGGGGTAGATACGCAGTATTTT	CASSVESGGVDTQYF
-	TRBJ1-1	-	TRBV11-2	TGTGCCAGCATCAAACAGGGATGGTCCACTGAAGCTTTCTTT	CASIKQGWSTEAFF
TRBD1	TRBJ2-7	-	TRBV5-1	TGCGCCAGCAGCCACCAGACAGGGGTTTCCTACGAGCAGTACTTC	CASSHQTGVSYEQYF
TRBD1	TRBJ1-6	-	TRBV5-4	TGTGCCAGCAGCAGCGGCCGAGACAGGGGACATTCACCCCTCCACTTT	CASSSGRDRGHSPLHF
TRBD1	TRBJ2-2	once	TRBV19	TGTGCCAGTAGCCGGACAGGGGCCGGGGAGCTGTTTTTT	CASSRTGAGELFF
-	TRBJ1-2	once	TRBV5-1	TGCGCCAGCAGCTTGGTGGGCTATGGCTACACCTTC	CASSLVGYGYTF
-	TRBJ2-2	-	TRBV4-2	TGTGCCAGCAGCCAGGAAGGAACCAACACCGGGGAGCTGTTTTTT	CASSQEGTNTGELFF
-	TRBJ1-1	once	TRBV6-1	TGTGCCAGCAGTGAAACTGACAGGTCTACCCGGCGGGCTTTCTTT	CASSETDRSTRRAFF